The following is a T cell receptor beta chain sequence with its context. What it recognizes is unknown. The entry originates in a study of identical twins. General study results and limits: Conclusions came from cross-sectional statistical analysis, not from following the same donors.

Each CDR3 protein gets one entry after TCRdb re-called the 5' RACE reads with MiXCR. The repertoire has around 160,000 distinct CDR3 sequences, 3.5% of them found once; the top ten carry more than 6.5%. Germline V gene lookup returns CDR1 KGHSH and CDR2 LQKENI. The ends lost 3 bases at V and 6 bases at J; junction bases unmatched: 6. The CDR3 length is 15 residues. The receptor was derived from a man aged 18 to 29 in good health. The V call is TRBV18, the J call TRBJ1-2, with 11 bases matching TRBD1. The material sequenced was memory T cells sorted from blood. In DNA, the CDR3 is TGTGCCAGCTCACCCCAGGGACAGGGGGGCGATGGCTACACCTTC. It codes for CASSPQGQGGDGYTF.